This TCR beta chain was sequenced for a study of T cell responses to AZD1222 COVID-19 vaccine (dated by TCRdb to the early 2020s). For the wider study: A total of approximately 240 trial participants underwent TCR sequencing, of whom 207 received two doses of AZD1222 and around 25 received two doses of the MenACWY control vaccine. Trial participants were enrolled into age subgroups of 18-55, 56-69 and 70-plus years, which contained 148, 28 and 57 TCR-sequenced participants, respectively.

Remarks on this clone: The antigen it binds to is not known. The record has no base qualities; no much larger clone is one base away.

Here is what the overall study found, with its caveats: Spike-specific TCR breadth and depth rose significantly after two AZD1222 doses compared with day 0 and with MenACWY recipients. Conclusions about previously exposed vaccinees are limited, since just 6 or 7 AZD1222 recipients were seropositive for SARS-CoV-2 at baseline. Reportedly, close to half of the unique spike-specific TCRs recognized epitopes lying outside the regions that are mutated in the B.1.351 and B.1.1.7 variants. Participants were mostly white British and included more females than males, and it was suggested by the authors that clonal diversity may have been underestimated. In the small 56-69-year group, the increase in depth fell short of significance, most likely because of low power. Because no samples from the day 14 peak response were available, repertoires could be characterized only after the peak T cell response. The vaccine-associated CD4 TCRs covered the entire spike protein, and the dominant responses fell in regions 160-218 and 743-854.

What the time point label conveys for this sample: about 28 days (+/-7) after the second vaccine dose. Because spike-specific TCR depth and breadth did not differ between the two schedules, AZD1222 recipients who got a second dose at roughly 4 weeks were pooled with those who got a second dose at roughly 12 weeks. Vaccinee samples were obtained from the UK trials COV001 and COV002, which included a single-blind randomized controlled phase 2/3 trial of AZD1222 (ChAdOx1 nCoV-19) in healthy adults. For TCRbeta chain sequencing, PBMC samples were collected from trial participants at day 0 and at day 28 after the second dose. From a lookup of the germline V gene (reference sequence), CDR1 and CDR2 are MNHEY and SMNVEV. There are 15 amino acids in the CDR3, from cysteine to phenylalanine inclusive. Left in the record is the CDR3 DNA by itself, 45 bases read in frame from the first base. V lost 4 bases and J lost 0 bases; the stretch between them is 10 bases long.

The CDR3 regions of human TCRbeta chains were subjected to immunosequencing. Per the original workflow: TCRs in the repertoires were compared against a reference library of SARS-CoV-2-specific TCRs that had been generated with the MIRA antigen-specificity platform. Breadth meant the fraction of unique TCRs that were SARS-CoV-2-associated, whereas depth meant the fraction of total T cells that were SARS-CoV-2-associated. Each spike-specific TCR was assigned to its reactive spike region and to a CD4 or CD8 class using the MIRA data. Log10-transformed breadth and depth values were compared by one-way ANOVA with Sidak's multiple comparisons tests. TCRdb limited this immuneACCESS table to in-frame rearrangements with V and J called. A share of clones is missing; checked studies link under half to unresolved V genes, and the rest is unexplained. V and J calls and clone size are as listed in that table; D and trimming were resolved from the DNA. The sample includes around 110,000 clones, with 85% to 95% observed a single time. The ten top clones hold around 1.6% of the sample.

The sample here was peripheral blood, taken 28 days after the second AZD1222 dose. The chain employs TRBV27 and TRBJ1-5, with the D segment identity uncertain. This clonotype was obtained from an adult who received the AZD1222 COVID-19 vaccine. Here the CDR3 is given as CASSSLLDSNQPQHF. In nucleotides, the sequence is TGTGCCAGCAGTTCGCTATTGGATAGCAATCAGCCCCAGCATTTT.